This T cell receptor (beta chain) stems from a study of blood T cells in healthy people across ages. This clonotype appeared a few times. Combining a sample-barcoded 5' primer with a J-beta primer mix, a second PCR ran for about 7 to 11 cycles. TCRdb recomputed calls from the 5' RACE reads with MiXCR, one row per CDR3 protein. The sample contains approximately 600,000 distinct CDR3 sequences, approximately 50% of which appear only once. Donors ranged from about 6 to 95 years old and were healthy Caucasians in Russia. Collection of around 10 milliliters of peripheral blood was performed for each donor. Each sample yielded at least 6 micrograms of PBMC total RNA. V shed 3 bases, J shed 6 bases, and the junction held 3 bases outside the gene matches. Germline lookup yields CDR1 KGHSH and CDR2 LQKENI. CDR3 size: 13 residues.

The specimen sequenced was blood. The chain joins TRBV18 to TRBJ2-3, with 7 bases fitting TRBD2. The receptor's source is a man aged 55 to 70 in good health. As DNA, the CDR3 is TGTGCCAGCTCACCGCCCGGGAGGGATACGCAGTATTTT. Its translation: CASSPPGRDTQYF.